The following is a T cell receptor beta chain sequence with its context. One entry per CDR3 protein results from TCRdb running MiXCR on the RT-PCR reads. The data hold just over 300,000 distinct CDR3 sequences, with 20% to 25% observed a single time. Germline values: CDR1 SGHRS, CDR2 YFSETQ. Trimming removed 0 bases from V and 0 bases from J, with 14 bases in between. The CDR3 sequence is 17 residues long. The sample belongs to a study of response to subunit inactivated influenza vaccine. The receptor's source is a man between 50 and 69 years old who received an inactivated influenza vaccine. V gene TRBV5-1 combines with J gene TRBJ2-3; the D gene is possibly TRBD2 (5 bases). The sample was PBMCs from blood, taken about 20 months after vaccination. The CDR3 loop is CASSLVRQRLSTDTQYF. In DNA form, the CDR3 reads TGCGCCAGCAGCTTGGTTCGCCAGCGGCTAAGCACAGATACGCAGTATTTT.